The T cell receptor (beta chain) described here comes from a study of cytomegalovirus exposure and HLA in healthy donors. Whole-study findings and limits: In vitro, three CMV-associated chains proved specific for CMV antigens. Across donors, sequencing depth was assumed by presence/absence analyses to be roughly uniform. In a later analysis, HLA-associated TCR beta chains were more clonally expanded than equally common others. Analyzed later, most CMV-associated TCR beta chains appeared HLA-restricted.

For this clone: Antigen unknown.

Amplification used 60 Vbeta primers and 13 Jbeta primers. This table comes from immunoSEQ multiplex PCR, and its TCRdb copy is limited to in-frame clones, with some not included. The sample has over 100,000 clones; around 79% are singletons. Germline V gene sequence: CDR1 SGHRS, CDR2 YFSETQ. The V end lost 6 bases, the J end lost 7 bases, and 13 bases lay between the germline ends. There are 13 residues in the CDR3. The gene calls are TRBV5-1 and TRBJ2-2, with a possible D match to TRBD2 (5 bases). Sequenced sample: PBMCs. This receptor was identified in a woman in her forties in good health and CMV-seronegative. The CDR3 spells CASTLALVGELFF. The CDR3 bases are TGCGCCAGCACGCTAGCTTTGGTCGGGGAGCTGTTTTTT. Complete variable domain (other parts from reference TRBV5-1 and TRBJ2-2): KAGVTQTPRYLIKTRGQQVTLSCSPISGHRSVSWYQQTPGQGLQFLFEYFSETQRNKGNFPGRFSGRQFSNSRSEMNVSTLELGDSALYLCASTLALVGELFFGEGSRLTVL.